This T cell receptor beta chain is drawn from a study of shared clonotypes between healthy human individuals. Study results and caveats: Compared with memory subsets, naive subsets generally had larger estimated richness.

Comment on this clone: The antigen is undetermined.

The protocol was immunoSEQ multiplex PCR, while the TCRdb copy is restricted to in-frame clones and leaves out a portion. The top ten hold around 1.4% of the sample, which has nearly 1,000,000 clones, over 60% seen once. This clonotype originated in a man aged 18 to 29 in good health. Input material: memory CD4+ T cells sorted from blood. Subset described: CD45RA-negative fraction.

CDR3 amino acids: CATSRDYGQGNEKLFF. For the CDR3, the DNA is TGTGCCACCAGCAGAGATTATGGCCAGGGTAATGAAAAACTGTTTTTT. The V call is TRBV15, the J call TRBJ1-4; D perhaps matches TRBD1 (5 bases). The V gene lost 0 bases and the J gene lost 4 bases, with 12 bases spanning the gap. The CDR3 consists of 16 residues. Germline CDR1 and CDR2: LNHNV and YYDKDF (reference sequence).